The clone carrying this TCR beta chain was seen more than once but under ten times. Its antigen is unknown. This specimen belongs to a study of shared clonotypes between healthy human individuals. Overall study findings and caveats: Against clonotypes common to all four donors, non-shared ones had lower generation probabilities. Having only a few donors restricted how much genetic and exposure-history diversity was captured. Sampling covered blood only; tissue repertoires likely differ.

The donors were adults (healthy and HIV-negative) with no recent acute infections or vaccinations. The repertoire was sequenced with immunoSEQ multiplex PCR; TCRdb's copy has only in-frame clones and lacks some. The sample has some 1.1 million clones; roughly 80% are singletons. The source is a man aged 18-30 years in good health. Some clones in this sample may be carry-over from other donors' samples. Sequencing used memory CD4+ T cells from PBMCs. Subset described: CD45RA-negative fraction.

For the CDR3, the DNA is TGTGCCAGCAGCCTTATGTCGGCAGGGGGCGGATATGGCTACACCTTC. Translating gives CASSLMSAGGGYGYTF. The rearrangement links TRBV28 to TRBJ1-2; TRBD1 matches 8 bases. Trimming at V came to 6 bases and at J to 5 bases, leaving 14 bases not matched to a gene. CDR3 length: 16 residues. Germline CDR1 is MDHEN and CDR2 is SYDVKM.